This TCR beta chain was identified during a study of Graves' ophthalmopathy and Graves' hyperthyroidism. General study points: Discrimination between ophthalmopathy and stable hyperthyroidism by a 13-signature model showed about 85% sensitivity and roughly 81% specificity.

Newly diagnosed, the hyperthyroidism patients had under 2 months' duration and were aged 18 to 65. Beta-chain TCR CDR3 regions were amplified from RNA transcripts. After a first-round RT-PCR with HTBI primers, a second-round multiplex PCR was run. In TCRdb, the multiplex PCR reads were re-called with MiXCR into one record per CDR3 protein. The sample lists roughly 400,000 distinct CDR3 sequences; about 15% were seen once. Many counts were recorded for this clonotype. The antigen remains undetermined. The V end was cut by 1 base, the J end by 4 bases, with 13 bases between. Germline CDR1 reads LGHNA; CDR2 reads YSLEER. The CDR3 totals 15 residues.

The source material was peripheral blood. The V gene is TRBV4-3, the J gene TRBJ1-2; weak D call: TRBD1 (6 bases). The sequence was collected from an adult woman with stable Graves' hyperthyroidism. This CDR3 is CASSQGQGPSYGYTF. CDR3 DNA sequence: TGCGCCAGCAGCCAAGGGCAGGGGCCGAGCTATGGCTACACCTTC.